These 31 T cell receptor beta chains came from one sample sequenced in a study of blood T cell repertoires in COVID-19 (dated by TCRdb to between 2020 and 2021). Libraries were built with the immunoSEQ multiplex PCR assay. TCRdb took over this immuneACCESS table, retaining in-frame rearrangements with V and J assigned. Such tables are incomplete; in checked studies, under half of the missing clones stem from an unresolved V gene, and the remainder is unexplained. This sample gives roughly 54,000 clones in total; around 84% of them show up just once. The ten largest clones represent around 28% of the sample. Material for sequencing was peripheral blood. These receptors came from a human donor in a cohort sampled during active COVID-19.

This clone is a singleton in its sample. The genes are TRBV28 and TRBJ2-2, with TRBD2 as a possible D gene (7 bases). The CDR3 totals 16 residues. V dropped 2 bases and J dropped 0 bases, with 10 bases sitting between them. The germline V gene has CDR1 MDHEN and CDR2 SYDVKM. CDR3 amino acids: CASSLGGAANTGELFF. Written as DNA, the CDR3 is TGTGCCAGCAGTTTAGGGGGGGCGGCGAACACCGGGGAGCTGTTTTTT.

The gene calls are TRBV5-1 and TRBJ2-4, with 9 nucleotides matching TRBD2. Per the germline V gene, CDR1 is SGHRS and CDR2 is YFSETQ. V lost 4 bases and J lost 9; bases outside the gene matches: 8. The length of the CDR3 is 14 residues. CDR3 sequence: CASSPGLASGIQYF. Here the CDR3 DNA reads TGCGCCAGCAGCCCGGGACTAGCCTCCGGCATTCAGTACTTC.

The CDR3: CASSQSRGFGNQPQHF. CDR3 sequence (DNA): TGCGCCAGCAGTCAATCCCGGGGGTTTGGAAATCAGCCCCAGCATTTT. V usage is TRBV23-1 and J usage is TRBJ1-5; perhaps TRBD1 as D (5 bases). TRBV23-1 is recorded as an ORF, its role being uncertain. V shed 0 bases and J shed 4 bases, with 13 bases lying between them. The CDR3 loop spans 16 amino acids.

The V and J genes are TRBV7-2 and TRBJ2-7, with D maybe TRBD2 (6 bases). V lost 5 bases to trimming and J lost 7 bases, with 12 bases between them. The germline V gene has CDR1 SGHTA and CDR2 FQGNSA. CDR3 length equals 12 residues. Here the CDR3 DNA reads TGTGCCAGCAGCCGGGACTCCGGGGAGCAGTACTTC. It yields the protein CASSRDSGEQYF. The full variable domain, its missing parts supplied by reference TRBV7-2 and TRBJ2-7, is GAGVSQSPSNKVTEKGKDVELRCDPISGHTALYWYRQSLGQGLEFLIYFQGNSAPDKSGLPSDRFSAERTGGSVSTLTIQRTQQEDSAVYLCASSRDSGEQYFGPGTRLTVT.

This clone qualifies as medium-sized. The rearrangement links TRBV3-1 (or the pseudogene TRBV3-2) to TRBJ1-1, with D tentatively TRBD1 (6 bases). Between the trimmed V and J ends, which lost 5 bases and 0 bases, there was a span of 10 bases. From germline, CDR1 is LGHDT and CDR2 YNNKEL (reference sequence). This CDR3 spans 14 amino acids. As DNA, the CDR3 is TGTGCCAGCAGCGTACAGGGCCTGAACACTGAAGCTTTCTTT. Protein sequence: CASSVQGLNTEAFF.

CDR3 region: CASSHRGDSLLNYGYTF. CDR3 in DNA: TGCGCCAGCAGTCACCGTGGGGACAGTTTACTTAACTATGGCTACACCTTC. The rearrangement joins TRBV5-1 to TRBJ1-2; TRBD1 matches at 7 bases. The CDR3 length is 17 residues. V lost 5 bases, J lost 1 base, and 14 bases stayed unmatched. Germline loops: CDR1 SGHRS, CDR2 YFSETQ.

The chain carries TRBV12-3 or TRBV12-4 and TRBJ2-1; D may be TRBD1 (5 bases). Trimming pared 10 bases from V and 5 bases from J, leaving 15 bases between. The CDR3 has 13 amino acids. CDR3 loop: CATLDSYHNEQFF. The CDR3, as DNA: TGTGCCACCTTAGACAGTTACCACAATGAGCAGTTCTTC.

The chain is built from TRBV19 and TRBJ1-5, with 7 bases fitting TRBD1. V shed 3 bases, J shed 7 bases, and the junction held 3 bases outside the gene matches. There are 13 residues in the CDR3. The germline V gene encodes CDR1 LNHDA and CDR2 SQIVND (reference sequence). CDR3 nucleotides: TGTGCCAGTAGTATCGACAGGGCACAGCCCCAGCATTTT. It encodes CASSIDRAQPQHF.

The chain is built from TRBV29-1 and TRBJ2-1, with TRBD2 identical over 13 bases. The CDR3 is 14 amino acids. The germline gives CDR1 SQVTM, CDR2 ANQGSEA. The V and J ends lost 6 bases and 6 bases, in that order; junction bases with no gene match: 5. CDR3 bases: TGCAGCGTGAAAGGACTAGCGGGAGTCAATGAGCAGTTCTTC. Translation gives CSVKGLAGVNEQFF.

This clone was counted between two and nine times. The CDR3 reads CALTGGFDGYTF. The CDR3 DNA is TGTGCCTTAACAGGGGGTTTCGATGGCTACACCTTC. The chain links TRBV30 to TRBJ1-2, with 8 bases fitting TRBD1. Germline V gives CDR1 GTSNPN, CDR2 SVGIG (reference sequence). The CDR3 totals 12 residues. The V and J ends lost 7 bases and 6 bases, in that order; junction bases with no gene match: 7.

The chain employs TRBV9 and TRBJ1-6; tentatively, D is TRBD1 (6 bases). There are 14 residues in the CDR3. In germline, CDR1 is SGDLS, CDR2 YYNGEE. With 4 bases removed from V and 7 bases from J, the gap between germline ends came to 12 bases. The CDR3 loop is CASSTTGTNSPLHF. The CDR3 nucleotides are TGTGCCAGCAGCACCACAGGGACCAATTCACCCCTCCACTTT.

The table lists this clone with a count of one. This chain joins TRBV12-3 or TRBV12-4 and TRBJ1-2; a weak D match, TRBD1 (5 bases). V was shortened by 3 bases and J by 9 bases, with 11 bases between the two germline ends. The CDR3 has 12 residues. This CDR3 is CASSFGGGSYTF. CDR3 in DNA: TGTGCCAGCAGTTTTGGGGGGGGTAGCTACACCTTC.

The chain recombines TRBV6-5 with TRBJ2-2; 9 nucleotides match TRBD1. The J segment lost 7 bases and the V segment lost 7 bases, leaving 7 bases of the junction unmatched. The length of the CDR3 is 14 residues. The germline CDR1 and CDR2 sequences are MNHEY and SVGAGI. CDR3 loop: CASIWDRAIGELFF. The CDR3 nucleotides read TGTGCCAGCATCTGGGACAGGGCTATCGGGGAGCTGTTTTTT.

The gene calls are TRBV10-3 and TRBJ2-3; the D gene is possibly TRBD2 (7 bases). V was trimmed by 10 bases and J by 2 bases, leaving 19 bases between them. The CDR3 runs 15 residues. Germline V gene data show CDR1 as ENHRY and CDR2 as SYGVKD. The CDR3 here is CATREGGGATDTQYF. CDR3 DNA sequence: TGTGCCACAAGGGAGGGAGGGGGGGCCACAGATACGCAGTATTTT.

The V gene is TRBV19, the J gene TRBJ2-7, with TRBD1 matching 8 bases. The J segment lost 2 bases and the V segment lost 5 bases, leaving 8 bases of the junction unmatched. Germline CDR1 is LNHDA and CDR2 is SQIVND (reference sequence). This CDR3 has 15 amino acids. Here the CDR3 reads CASSAVTGAPYEQYF. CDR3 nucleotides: TGTGCCAGTAGTGCGGTGACAGGGGCCCCCTACGAGCAGTACTTC.

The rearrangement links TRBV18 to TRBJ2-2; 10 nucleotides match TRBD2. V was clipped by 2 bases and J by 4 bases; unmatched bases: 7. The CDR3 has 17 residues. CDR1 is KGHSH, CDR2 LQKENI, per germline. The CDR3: CASSPKRGGRSTGELFF. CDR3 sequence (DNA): TGTGCCAGCTCACCAAAGCGGGGGGGCCGAAGCACCGGGGAGCTGTTTTTT.

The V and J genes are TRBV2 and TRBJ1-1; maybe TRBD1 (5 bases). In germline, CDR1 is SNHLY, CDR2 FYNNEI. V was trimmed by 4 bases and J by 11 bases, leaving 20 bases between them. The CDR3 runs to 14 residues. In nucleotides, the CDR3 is TGTGCCAGCAGTGGGGTAAGGGGCCGCTTTGAGGCTTTCTTT. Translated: CASSGVRGRFEAFF.

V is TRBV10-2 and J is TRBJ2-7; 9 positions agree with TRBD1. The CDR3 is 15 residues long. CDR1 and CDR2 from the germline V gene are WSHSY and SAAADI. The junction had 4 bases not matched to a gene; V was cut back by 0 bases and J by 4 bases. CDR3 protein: CASSESTGGRYEQYF. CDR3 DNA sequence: TGCGCCAGCAGTGAGTCAACAGGGGGCCGGTACGAGCAGTACTTC.

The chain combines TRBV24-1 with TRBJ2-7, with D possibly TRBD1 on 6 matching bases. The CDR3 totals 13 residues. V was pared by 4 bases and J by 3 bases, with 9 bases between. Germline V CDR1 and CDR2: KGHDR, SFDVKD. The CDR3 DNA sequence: TGTGCCACCAGTGACACGGACAGCTACGAGCAGTACTTC. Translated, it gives CATSDTDSYEQYF.

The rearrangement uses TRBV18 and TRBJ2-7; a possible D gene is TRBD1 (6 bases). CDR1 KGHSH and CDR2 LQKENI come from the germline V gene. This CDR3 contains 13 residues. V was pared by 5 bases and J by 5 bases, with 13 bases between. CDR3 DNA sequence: TGTGCCAGCTCAGGTTTAGGGGGAAACGAGCAGTACTTC. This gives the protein CASSGLGGNEQYF.

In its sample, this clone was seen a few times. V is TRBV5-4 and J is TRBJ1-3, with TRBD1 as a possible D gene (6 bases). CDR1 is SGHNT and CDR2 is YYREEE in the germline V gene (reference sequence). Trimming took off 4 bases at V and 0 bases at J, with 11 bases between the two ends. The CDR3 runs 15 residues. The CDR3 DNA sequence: TGTGCCAGCAGCGTGGACAGTGGCTCTGGAAACACCATATATTTT. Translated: CASSVDSGSGNTIYF.

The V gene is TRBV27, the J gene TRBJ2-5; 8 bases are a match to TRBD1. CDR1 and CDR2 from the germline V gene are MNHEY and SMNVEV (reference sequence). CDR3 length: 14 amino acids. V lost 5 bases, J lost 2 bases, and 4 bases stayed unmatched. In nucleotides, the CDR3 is TGTGCCAGCAGTCGAACAGGGGGGCAAGAGACCCAGTACTTC. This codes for CASSRTGGQETQYF.

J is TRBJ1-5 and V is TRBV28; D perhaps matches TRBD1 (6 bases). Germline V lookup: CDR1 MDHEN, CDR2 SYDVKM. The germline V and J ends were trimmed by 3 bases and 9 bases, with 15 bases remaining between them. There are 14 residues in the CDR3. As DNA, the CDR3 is TGTGCCAGCAGTTTTAGACAGTTCAGGGGGCCCCAGCATTTT. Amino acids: CASSFRQFRGPQHF.

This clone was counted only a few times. CDR3 nucleotide sequence: TGTGCCAGTAGACGGGACAGTTATAGCAATCAGCCCCAGCATTTT. Translated, it gives CASRRDSYSNQPQHF. The J gene is TRBJ1-5, the V gene TRBV19, with 7 nucleotides matching TRBD1. V trimming: 6 bases; J trimming: 0 bases; junction bases outside the gene matches: 5. This CDR3 has 15 residues. Germline V gives CDR1 LNHDA, CDR2 SQIVND (reference sequence). The complete variable domain, with remaining parts taken from reference TRBV19 and TRBJ1-5, reads DGGITQSPKYLFRKEGQNVTLSCEQNLNHDAMYWYRQDPGQGLRLIYYSQIVNDFQKGDIAEGYSVSREKKESFPLTVTSAQKNPTAFYLCASRRDSYSNQPQHFGDGTRLSIL.

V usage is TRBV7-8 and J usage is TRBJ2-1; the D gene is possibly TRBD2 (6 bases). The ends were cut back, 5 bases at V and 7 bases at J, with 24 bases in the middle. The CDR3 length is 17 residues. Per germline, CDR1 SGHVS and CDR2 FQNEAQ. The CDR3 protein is CASSPPPAGLPWNEQFF. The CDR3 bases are TGTGCCAGCAGCCCTCCCCCGGCGGGGCTCCCCTGGAATGAGCAGTTCTTC.

This CDR3 is CASKGWGLEGVDEQFF. The CDR3 DNA reads as TGTGCCAGCAAGGGATGGGGACTAGAGGGGGTCGATGAGCAGTTCTTC. The chain links TRBV27 to TRBJ2-1; 8 bases map to TRBD2. The CDR3 totals 16 residues. Germline-derived CDR1 and CDR2 are MNHEY and SMNVEV (reference sequence). The trim removed 7 bases at V and 8 bases at J, leaving 16 bases unmatched.

DNA for the CDR3: TGTGCCAGCAGTTTTAGCGGGAGAGGGGAGACAGATACGCAGTATTTT. Protein: CASSFSGRGETDTQYF. The chain recombines TRBV28 with TRBJ2-3; 9 positions match TRBD2. Germline CDR1 MDHEN, CDR2 SYDVKM. CDR3 size: 16 residues. V was clipped by 3 bases and J by 3 bases; unmatched bases: 7.

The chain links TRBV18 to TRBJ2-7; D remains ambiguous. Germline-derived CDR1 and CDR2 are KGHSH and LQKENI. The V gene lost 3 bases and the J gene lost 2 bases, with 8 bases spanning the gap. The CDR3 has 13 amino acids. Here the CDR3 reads CASSPFTAYEQYF. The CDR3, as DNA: TGTGCCAGCTCACCCTTCACGGCCTACGAGCAGTACTTC.

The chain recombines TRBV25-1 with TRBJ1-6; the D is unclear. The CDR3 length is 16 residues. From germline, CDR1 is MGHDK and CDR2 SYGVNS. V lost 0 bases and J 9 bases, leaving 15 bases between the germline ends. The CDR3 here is CASSEYNPGLGSPLHF. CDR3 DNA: TGTGCCAGCAGTGAATATAACCCGGGTCTGGGTTCACCCCTCCACTTT.

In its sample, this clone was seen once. For the CDR3, the DNA is TGCGCCAGCAGCTTTAGCGGGTCGTCCTACAATGAGCAGTTCTTC. Its translation: CASSFSGSSYNEQFF. The gene calls are TRBV5-1 and TRBJ2-1; 7 bases align to TRBD2. Germline loops: CDR1 SGHRS, CDR2 YFSETQ. V dropped 2 bases and J dropped 1; count of bases not matched to a gene: 3. The CDR3 covers 15 residues.

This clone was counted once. The CDR3 loop reads CASSLPGIQETQYF. The CDR3 bases are TGTGCCAGCAGCTTGCCCGGGATCCAAGAGACCCAGTACTTC. The chain joins TRBV5-6 to TRBJ2-5; D is possibly TRBD2 (5 bases). V was pared by 1 base and J by 1 base, with 8 bases between. The CDR3 runs 14 residues. In germline, CDR1 is SGHDT, CDR2 YYEEEE.